This T cell receptor beta chain was found in a study of Ad26.COV2.S vaccination and SARS-CoV-2 variants (dated by TCRdb to about 2021). Turning to the overall study: TCRbeta repertoire sequencing served as the tool for gauging how specific and how broad the SARS-CoV-2-reactive T cell receptors were following Ad26.COV2.S vaccination. The TCR-sequenced set comprised about 32 samples: about 19 Ad26.COV2.S vaccine recipients, 5 placebo recipients and 8 SARS-CoV-2 convalescent individuals. What the work shows at the level of the full study, not this receptor alone: After vaccination, spike-specific CD8+ and CD4+ T cell responses were reported to show substantial breadth. Higher spike-specific TCR breadth was observed in Ad26.COV2.S recipients than in placebo recipients (P = 0.0014). According to the authors, total T cell responses may have been underestimated by the TCR breadth and depth analyses. Non-spike TCR breadth was comparable between vaccine and placebo recipients, consistent with the vaccine containing only spike.

In regard to this clone: Its antigen is not yet known. No per-base quality is available; no much larger clone lies one base away.

The immunoSEQ Assay was the method used to sequence TCRbeta CDR3 regions. After extraction, genomic DNA underwent amplification by bias-controlled multiplex PCR, followed by high-throughput sequencing. The paper's data handling went like this. To quantify the absolute abundance of every unique TCRbeta CDR3 region, sequences were collapsed and filtered. Usable DNA was measured by amplifying reference genes present in all nucleated cells, and TCRbeta template counts were normalized to that usable DNA to estimate T cell fraction. Repertoire TCRs were annotated as SARS-CoV-2-specific by exact matching of V gene, CDR3 amino acid sequence and J gene to a known reactive TCR set. MIRA supplied the reference SARS-CoV-2 TCR set, which was filtered for enrichment in COVID-19-positive ImmuneCODE repertoires so that public or cross-reactive TCRs were removed. Using the MIRA antigens, annotated TCRs were further analysed by specific ORF or by position within an ORF. Breadth was defined as annotated unique rearrangements over total unique productive rearrangements; depth was the summed frequency of those rearrangements. TCR breadth was compared between groups using two-sided Wilcoxon rank-sum tests. TCRdb took this table from immuneACCESS and kept in-frame rearrangements with V and J called. Such tables lack part of the clones; where checked against another copy, unresolved V genes explain under half of the gap, and the rest is unexplained. The D gene and trimming were derived from the DNA, and the V and J assignments and clone size from that table. This sample gives approximately 140,000 clones in total; 86% of them show up just once. Approximately 5% of the sample belongs to the ten largest clones.

Including cysteine and phenylalanine, the CDR3 has 16 amino acids. The sequence is cut down to CDR3 DNA, 48 bases in frame from base 1. The junction carries 18 bases between V and J, which are trimmed by 4 bases and 5 bases respectively. Based on the germline V gene, the CDR1 and CDR2 sequences are SGHAT and FQNNGV. Taken with the paper, the label for time point translates to: individuals recovered from natural SARS-CoV-2 infection. This TCR came from a human donor who had recovered from COVID-19. The sequence is built from TRBV11-2 and TRBJ1-5; TRBD1 could be the D gene, as 5 bases match. Source: peripheral blood, taken after recovery from COVID-19. The nucleotide sequence is given as TGTGCCAGCAGCTCGTTAGAGGCAGGGTTTGATCAGCCCCAGCATTTT. It codes for CASSSLEAGFDQPQHF.